The next 11 T cell receptor beta chains were all read from a single sample in a study of OX40 agonist ivuxolimab in advanced cancers. Sequencing was performed with immunoSEQ multiplex PCR; in TCRdb, only in-frame clones are kept and a portion is missing. The data contain more than 60,000 clones, about three quarters of them singletons. This specimen was CD4+ or CD8+ T cells sorted from blood, taken in a trial of the OX40 agonist ivuxolimab. All receptors come from an adult with an advanced solid tumor such as melanoma, head and neck, liver or kidney cancer.

V usage is TRBV2 and J usage is TRBJ2-3; 13 bases fit TRBD2. The length of the CDR3 is 15 residues. V was clipped by 4 bases and J by 4 bases; unmatched bases: 2. CDR1 is SNHLY and CDR2 is FYNNEI in the germline V gene. The CDR3 DNA follows: TGTGCCAGCAGTGGGACTAGCGGGGGTTCAGATACGCAGTATTTT. Its translation: CASSGTSGGSDTQYF.

The chain has TRBV21-1 and TRBJ2-7; TRBD1 was called by the table and not checked on the DNA. TRBV21-1 is a listed pseudogene. This CDR3 spans 13 amino acids. The CDR3 nucleotides are TGTGCCAGCAGGAGGGACAAGCCCCAGGGGCAGTACTTC. It codes for CASRRDKPQGQYF.

The count of this clone is one. The chain joins TRBV9 to TRBJ1-2; D unresolved. V gave up 0 bases and J gave up 0 bases, with 9 bases separating them. From germline, CDR1 is SGDLS and CDR2 YYNGEE. There are 15 residues in the CDR3. The CDR3 region has the DNA TGTGCCAGCAGCGTAGGAGGCAGAGCTAACTATGGCTACACCTTC. It encodes CASSVGGRANYGYTF.

J is TRBJ2-7 and V is TRBV29-1; 7 positions agree with TRBD2. The ends lost 4 bases at V and 6 bases at J; junction bases unmatched: 3. The V gene's germline CDR1 is SQVTM and CDR2 ANQGSEA. The CDR3 sequence is 11 residues long. The CDR3 DNA reads as TGCAGCGTTGTGATAGCGGGCGAGCAGTACTTC. Translation: CSVVIAGEQYF.

The chain has TRBV21-1 and TRBJ2-1. TRBV21-1 represents a pseudogene. The CDR3 sequence is 17 residues long. The CDR3 region has the DNA TGTGCCAGCAGCCATACCCGCCTTCTTCCCCCATTCGATGAGCAGTTCTTC. It yields the protein CASSHTRLLPPFDEQFF.

The chain couples TRBV18 to TRBJ1-2; D is possibly TRBD1 (6 bases). CDR1 and CDR2 (germline): KGHSH, LQKENI. The CDR3 is 14 residues long. Trimming stripped 3 bases from V and 2 bases from J, with 10 bases between. CDR3 amino acids: CASSPATGNYGYTF. DNA for the CDR3: TGTGCCAGCTCACCGGCCACAGGGAACTATGGCTACACCTTC. Full variable domain (missing parts from reference TRBV18 and TRBJ1-2): NAGVMQNPRHLVRRRGQEARLRCSPMKGHSHVYWYRQLPEEGLKFMVYLQKENIIDESGMPKERFSAEFPKEGPSILRIQQVVRGDSAAYFCASSPATGNYGYTFGSGTRLTVV.

The chain joins TRBV2 to TRBJ2-3, with TRBD2 matching over 9 bases. Trimming at V came to 8 bases and at J to 2 bases, leaving 8 bases not matched to a gene. Germline V gives CDR1 SNHLY, CDR2 FYNNEI. The CDR3 is 15 residues long. The CDR3 sequence: CASLGLAGTTDTQYF. The CDR3 DNA reads TGTGCCAGCTTGGGCCTAGCGGGGACCACAGATACGCAGTATTTT.

This chain's CDR3 is CASSLRQPTYEQYF. CDR3 coding DNA: TGTGCCAGCAGCTTACGACAGCCGACCTACGAGCAGTACTTC. The V gene is TRBV11-2, the J gene TRBJ2-7; TRBD1 is a possible D gene (5 bases). Trimming stripped 2 bases from V and 2 bases from J, with 10 bases between. Germline-derived CDR1 and CDR2 are SGHAT and FQNNGV. This CDR3 has 14 residues.

This chain joins TRBV7-2 and TRBJ2-7; D possibly uses TRBD1 or TRBD2 (5 bases each). Trimming left V 5 bases short and J 2 bases short, with 19 bases between. This CDR3 region has 16 residues. CDR1 SGHTA and CDR2 FQGNSA come from the germline V gene. CDR3 bases: TGTGCCAGCAGCCCCCCCGGGACCCCCGCGGCCTACGAGCAGTACTTC. It codes for CASSPPGTPAAYEQYF.

The chain couples TRBV4-2 to TRBJ2-3; TRBD2 matches at 14 bases. J gave up 4 bases and V 0 bases, and 6 bases lay outside the gene matches. This CDR3 comprises 18 residues. CDR1 and CDR2 (germline): LGHNA, YNFKEQ. The CDR3 DNA reads TGTGCCAGCAGCCAAGACAGACTAGCGGGAGGGATGTCAGATACGCAGTATTTT. This gives the protein CASSQDRLAGGMSDTQYF.

The gene calls are TRBV6-4 and TRBJ2-1; 15 nucleotides align to TRBD2. V lost 6 bases, J lost 7 bases, and 4 bases stayed unmatched. The length of the CDR3 is 15 residues. From germline, CDR1 is MRHNA and CDR2 SNTAGT. CDR3 sequence (DNA): TGTGCCAGCAGCGACGGGACTAGCGGGGGGAATGAGCAGTTCTTC. Translated, it gives CASSDGTSGGNEQFF.